This T cell receptor (beta chain) is from a study of blood T cell repertoires in COVID-19. Study summary: The United States, Italy and Spain provided the acute and convalescent COVID-19 samples.

The CDR3 loop spans 14 amino acids. Trimming removed 6 bases from V and 1 base from J, with 10 bases in between. Germline V gene lookup returns CDR1 MNHEY and CDR2 SVGAGI. Participants were aged roughly 18 to 90 years, lived in 24 US areas, and enrolled virtually. Membership in each cohort depended on participant-reported clinical history. Clones were read by immunoSEQ multiplex PCR, and TCRdb kept only the in-frame ones, dropping some. In the table there are roughly 400,000 clones, nearly 90% of which are singletons. The chain has TRBV6-5 and TRBJ1-3, with D unresolved. The receptor was derived from a woman aged 40 to 55 with acute COVID-19. The source material was PBMCs or T cells enriched from blood (not recorded which). Written as DNA, the CDR3 is TGTGCCAGCAGCCTTAGATCATCTGGAAACACCATATATTTT. Protein: CASSLRSSGNTIYF.